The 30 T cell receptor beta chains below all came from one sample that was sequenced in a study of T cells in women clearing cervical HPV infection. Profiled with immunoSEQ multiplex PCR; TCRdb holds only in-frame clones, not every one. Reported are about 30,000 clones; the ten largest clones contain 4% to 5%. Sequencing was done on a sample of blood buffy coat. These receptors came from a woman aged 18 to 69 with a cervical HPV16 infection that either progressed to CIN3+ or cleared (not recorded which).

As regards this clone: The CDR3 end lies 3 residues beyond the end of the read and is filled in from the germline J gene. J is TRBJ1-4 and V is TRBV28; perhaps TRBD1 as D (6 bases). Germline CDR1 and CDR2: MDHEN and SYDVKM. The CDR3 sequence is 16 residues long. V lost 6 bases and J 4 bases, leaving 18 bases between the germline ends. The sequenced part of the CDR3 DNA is TGTGCCAGCAGCACCCCTTTGGGGGCACTTAATGAAAAA. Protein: CASSTPLGALNEK. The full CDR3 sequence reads CASSTPLGALNEKLFF.

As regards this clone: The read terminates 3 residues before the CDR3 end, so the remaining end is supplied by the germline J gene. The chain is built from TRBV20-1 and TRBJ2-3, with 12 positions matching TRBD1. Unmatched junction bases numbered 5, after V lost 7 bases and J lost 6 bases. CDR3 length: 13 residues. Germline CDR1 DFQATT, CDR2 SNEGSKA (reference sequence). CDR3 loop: CSVGDRGRDTQYF. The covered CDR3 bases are TGCAGTGTCGGGGACAGGGGGCGTGATACG.

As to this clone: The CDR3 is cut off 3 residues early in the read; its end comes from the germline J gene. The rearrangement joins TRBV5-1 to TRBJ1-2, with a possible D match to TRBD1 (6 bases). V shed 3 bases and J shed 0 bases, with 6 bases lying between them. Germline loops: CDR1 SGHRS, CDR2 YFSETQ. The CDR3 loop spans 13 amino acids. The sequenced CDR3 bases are TGCGCCAGCAGCTGGGACACTAACTATGGC. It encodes CASSWDTNYG. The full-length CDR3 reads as CASSWDTNYGYTF.

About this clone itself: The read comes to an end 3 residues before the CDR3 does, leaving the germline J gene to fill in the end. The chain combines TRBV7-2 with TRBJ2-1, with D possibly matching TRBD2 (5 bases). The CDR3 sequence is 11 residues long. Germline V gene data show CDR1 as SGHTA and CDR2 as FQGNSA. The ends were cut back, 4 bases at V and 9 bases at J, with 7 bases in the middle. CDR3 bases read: TGTGCCAGCAGCTCTCGGGGTGAG. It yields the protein CASSSRGE. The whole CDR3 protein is CASSSRGEQFF.

The sequenced part of the CDR3 DNA is TGTGCCAGCAGCCAATCGGACAGCCAAGAGACC. Protein: CASSQSDSQET. The whole CDR3 sequence reads CASSQSDSQETQYF. V is TRBV13 and J is TRBJ2-5; tentatively, D is TRBD1 (6 bases). From the germline J gene comes the end of the CDR3, since the read stops 3 residues before it. V lost 5 bases, J lost 1 base, and 11 bases lay in between. The germline V gene has CDR1 PRHDT and CDR2 FYEKMQ (reference sequence). This CDR3 has 14 residues.

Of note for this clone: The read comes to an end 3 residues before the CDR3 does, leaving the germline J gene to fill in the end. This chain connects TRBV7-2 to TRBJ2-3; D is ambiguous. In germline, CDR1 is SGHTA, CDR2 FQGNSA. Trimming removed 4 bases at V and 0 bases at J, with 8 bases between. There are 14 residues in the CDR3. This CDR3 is CASSYQISTDTQYF. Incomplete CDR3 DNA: TGTGCCAGCAGCTATCAGATCAGCACAGATACG. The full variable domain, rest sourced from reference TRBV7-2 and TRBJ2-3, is GAGVSQSPSNKVTEKGKDVELRCDPISGHTALYWYRQSLGQGLEFLIYFQGNSAPDKSGLPSDRFSAERTGGSVSTLTIQRTQQEDSAVYLCASSYQISTDTQYFGPGTRLTVL.

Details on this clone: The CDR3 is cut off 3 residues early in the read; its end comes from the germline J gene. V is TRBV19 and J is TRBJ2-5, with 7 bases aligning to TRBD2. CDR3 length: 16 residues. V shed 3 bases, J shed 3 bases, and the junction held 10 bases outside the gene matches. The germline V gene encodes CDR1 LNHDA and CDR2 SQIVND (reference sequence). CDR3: CASSIEFRAGEETQYF. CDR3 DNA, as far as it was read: TGTGCCAGTAGTATCGAGTTTAGGGCGGGGGAAGAGACC.

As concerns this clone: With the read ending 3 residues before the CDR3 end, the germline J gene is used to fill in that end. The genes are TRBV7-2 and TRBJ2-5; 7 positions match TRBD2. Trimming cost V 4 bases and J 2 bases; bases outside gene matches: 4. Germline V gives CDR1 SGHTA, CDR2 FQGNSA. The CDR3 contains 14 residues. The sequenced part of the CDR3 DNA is TGTGCCAGCAGCTCTCTAGCGGCTCAAGAGACC. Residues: CASSSLAAQET. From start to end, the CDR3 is CASSSLAAQETQYF.

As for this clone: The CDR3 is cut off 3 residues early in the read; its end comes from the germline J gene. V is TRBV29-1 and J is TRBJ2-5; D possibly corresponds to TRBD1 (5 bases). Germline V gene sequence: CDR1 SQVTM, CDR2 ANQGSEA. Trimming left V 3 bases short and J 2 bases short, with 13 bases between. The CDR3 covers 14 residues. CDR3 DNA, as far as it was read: TGCAGCGTTGACGACCCCAGGGTTCAAGAGACC. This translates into CSVDDPRVQET. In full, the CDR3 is CSVDDPRVQETQYF.

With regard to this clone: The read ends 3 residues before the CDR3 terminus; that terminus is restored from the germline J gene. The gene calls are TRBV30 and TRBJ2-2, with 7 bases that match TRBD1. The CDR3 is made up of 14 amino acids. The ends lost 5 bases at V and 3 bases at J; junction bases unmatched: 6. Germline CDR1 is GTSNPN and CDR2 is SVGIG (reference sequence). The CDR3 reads CAWSGTADTGELFF. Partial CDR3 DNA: TGTGCCTGGTCGGGGACAGCAGACACCGGGGAG. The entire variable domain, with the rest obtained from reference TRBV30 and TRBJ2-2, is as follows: SQTIHQWPATLVQPVGSPLSLECTVEGTSNPNLYWYRQAAGRGLQLLFYSVGIGQISSEVPQNLSASRPQDRQFILSSKKLLLSDSGFYLCAWSGTADTGELFFGEGSRLTVL.

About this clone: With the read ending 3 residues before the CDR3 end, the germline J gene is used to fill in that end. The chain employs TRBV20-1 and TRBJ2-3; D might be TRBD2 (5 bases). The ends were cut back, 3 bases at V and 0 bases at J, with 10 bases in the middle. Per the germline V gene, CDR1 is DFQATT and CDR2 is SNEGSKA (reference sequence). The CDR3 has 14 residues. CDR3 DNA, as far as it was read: TGCAGTGCTAGCAGCGGATATAGCACAGATACG. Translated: CSASSGYSTDT. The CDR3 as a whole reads CSASSGYSTDTQYF.

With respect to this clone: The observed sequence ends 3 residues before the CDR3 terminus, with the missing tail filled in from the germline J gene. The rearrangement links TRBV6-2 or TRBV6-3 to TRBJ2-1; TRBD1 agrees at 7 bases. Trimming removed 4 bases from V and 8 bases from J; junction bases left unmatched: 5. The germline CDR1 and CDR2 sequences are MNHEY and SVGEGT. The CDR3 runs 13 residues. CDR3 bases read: TGTGCCAGCAGTTTGCTAGGGGGCGATGAG. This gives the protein CASSLLGGDE. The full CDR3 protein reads CASSLLGGDEQFF.

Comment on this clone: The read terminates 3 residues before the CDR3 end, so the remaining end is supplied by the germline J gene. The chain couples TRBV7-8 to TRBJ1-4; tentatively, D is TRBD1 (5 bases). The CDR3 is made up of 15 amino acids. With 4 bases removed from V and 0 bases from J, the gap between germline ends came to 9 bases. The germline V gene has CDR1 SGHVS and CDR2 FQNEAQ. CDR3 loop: CASSSRRATNEKLFF. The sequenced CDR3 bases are TGTGCCAGCAGCTCTCGCAGGGCAACTAATGAAAAA.

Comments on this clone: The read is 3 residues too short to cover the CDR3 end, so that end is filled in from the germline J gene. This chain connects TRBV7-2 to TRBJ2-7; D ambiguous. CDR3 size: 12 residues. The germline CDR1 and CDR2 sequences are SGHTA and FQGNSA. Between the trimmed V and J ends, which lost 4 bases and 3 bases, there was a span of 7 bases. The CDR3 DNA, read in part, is TGTGCCAGCAGCTCCCAAGGCTACGAG. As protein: CASSSQGYE. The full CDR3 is CASSSQGYEQYF.

CDR3 protein: CASSFPGQNTEAFF. Incomplete CDR3 DNA: TGTGCCAGCAGCTTTCCAGGTCAGAACACTGAA. V usage is TRBV11-1 and J usage is TRBJ1-1; D is uncertain. The read terminates 3 residues ahead of where the CDR3 ends, so the germline J gene completes it. Trimming took 3 bases from V and 1 from J, leaving 9 bases between them. The CDR3 is made up of 14 amino acids. Looked up from germline, CDR1 is SGHAT and CDR2 is FQDESV (reference sequence).

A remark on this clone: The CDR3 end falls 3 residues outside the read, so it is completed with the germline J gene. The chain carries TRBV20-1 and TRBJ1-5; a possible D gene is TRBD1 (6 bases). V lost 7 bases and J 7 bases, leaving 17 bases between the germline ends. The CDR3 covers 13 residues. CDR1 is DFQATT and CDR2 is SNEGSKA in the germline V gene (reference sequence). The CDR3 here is CSVEGQGIQPQHF. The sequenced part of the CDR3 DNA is TGCAGTGTTGAGGGGCAGGGGATCCAGCCC.

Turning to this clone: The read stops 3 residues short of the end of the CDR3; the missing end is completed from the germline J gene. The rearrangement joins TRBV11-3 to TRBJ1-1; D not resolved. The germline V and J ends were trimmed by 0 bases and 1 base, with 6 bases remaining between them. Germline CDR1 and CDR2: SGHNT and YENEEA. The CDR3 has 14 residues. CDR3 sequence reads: CASSLDRWNTEAFF. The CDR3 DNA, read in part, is TGTGCCAGCAGCTTAGATCGGTGGAACACTGAA.

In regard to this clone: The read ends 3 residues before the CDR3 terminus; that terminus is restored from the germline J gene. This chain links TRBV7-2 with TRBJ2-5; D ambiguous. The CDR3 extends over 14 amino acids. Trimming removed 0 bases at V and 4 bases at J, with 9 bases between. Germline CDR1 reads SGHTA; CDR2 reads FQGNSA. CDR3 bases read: TGTGCCAGCAGCTTAGCGATAGCCCGAGAGACC. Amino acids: CASSLAIARET. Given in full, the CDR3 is CASSLAIARETQYF.

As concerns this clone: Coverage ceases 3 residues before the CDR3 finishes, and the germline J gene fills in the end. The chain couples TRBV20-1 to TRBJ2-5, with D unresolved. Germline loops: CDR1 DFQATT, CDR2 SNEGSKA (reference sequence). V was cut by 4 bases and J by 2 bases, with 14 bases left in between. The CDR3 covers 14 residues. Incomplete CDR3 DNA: TGCAGTGCTATCAACGACGCGACTCAAGAGACC. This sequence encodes CSAINDATQET. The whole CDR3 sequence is CSAINDATQETQYF.

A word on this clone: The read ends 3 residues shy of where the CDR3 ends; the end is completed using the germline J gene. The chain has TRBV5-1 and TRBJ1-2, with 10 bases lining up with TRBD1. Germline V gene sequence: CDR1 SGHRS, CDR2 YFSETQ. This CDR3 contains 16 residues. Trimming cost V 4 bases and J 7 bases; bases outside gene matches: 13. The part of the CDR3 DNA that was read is TGCGCCAGCAGCGCTAGGAGGACAGGGGGAGTTAGTGGC. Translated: CASSARRTGGVSG. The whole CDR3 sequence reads CASSARRTGGVSGYTF.

Partial CDR3 DNA: TGTGCCAGCAGCTCATTCAGGGGGCAGTACAATGAG. Its translation: CASSSFRGQYNE. The full-length CDR3 reads as CASSSFRGQYNEQFF. The V and J genes are TRBV7-9 and TRBJ2-1; TRBD1 agrees at 8 bases. The read stops 3 residues short of the end of the CDR3; the missing end is completed from the germline J gene. Germline trimming cut 4 bases from V and 4 bases from J; bases unmatched to any gene: 6. Germline V lookup: CDR1 SEHNR, CDR2 FQNEAQ (reference sequence). This CDR3 has 15 residues.

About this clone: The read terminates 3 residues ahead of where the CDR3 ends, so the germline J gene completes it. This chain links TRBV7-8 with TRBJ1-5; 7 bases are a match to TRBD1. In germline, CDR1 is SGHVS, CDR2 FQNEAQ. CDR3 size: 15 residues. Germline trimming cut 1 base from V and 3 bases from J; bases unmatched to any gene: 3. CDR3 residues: CASSLDRGPNQPQHF. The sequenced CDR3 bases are TGTGCCAGCAGCTTAGACAGGGGACCCAATCAGCCC.

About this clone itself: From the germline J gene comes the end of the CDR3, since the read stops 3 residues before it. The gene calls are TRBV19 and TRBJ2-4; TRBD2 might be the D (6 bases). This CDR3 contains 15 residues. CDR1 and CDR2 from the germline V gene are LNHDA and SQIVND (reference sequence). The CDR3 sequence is CASSSGVGSGAPQYF. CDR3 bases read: TGTGCCAGTAGCTCAGGAGTTGGTAGCGGAGCCCCT. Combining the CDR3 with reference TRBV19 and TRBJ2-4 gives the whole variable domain DGGITQSPKYLFRKEGQNVTLSCEQNLNHDAMYWYRQDPGQGLRLIYYSQIVNDFQKGDIAEGYSVSREKKESFPLTVTSAQKNPTAFYLCASSSGVGSGAPQYFGAGTRLSVL.

CDR3 in amino acids: CASSLLGLAGATNEQFF. The part of the CDR3 DNA that was read is TGTGCCAGCAGTTTATTGGGACTAGCGGGAGCAACCAATGAG. The V gene is TRBV28, the J gene TRBJ2-1, with 14 bases matching TRBD2. The CDR3 extends 3 residues past the end of the read, so its final part is completed from the germline J gene. This CDR3 has 17 amino acids. In germline, CDR1 is MDHEN, CDR2 SYDVKM. V trimming: 1 base; J trimming: 6 bases; junction bases outside the gene matches: 5.

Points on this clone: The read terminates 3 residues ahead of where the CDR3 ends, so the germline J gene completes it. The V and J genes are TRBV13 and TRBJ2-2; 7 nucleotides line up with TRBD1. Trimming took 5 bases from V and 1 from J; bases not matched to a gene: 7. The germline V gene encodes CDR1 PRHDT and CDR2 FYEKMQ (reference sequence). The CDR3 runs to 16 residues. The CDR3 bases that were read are TGTGCCAGCAGCCCAACCCAGGGGGTGAACACCGGGGAG. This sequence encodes CASSPTQGVNTGE. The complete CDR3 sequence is CASSPTQGVNTGELFF.

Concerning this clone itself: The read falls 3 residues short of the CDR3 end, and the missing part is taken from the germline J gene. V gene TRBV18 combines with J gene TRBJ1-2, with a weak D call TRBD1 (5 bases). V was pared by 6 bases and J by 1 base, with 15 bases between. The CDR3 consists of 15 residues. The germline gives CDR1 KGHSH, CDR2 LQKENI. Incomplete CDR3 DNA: TGTGCCAGCTCTATTCTCGAGGGGTTTAACTATGGC. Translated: CASSILEGFNYG. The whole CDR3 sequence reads CASSILEGFNYGYTF.

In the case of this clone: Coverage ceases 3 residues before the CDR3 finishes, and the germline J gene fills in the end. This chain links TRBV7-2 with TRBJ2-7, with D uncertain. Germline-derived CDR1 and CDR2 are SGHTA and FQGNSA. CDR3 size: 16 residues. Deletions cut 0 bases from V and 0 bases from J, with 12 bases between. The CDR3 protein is CASSLAVGAFSYEQYF. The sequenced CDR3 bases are TGTGCCAGCAGCTTAGCCGTCGGTGCCTTCTCCTACGAG.

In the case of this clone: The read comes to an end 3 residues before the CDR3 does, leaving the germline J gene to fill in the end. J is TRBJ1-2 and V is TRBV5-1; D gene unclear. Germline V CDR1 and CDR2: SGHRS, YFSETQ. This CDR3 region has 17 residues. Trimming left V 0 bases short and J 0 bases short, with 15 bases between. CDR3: CASSLAYDTYSNYGYTF. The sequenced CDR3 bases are TGCGCCAGCAGCTTGGCCTATGACACGTATTCTAACTATGGC. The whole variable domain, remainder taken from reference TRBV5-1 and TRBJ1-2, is KAGVTQTPRYLIKTRGQQVTLSCSPISGHRSVSWYQQTPGQGLQFLFEYFSETQRNKGNFPGRFSGRQFSNSRSEMNVSTLELGDSALYLCASSLAYDTYSNYGYTFGSGTRLTVV.

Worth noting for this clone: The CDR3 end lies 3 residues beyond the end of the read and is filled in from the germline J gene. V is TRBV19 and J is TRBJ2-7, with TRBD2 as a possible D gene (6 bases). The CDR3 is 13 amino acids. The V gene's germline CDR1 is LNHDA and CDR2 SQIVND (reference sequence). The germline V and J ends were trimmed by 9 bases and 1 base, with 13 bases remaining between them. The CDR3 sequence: CARPRGLSYEQYF. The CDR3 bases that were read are TGTGCCAGACCTCGGGGACTTTCCTACGAG.

Here the CDR3 reads CSAFLDAVPDTQYF. CDR3 bases read: TGCAGTGCTTTCCTAGATGCGGTCCCAGATACG. V usage is TRBV20-1 and J usage is TRBJ2-3; D unclear. Sequencing ends 3 residues short of the CDR3 end; the germline J gene provides the rest. Looked up from germline, CDR1 is DFQATT and CDR2 is SNEGSKA (reference sequence). V gave up 5 bases and J gave up 4 bases, with 16 bases separating them. This CDR3 is 14 amino acids long.